This TCR beta chain was sequenced during a study of CD8+ T cells in alopecia areata. The CDR3 loop spans 14 amino acids. Trimming took 6 bases from V and 4 from J, leaving 15 bases between them. Per germline, CDR1 SGHAT and CDR2 FQNNGV. Treatment indicated: oral pan-JAK inhibitor, 5-10 mg twice daily. Extracted RNA was reverse transcribed, and the resulting cDNA served as sequencing template. Profiling relied on immunoSEQ multiplex PCR, and the TCRdb table lists in-frame clones only, not all of them. Here the sample spans 200,000 to 250,000 clones, roughly two fifths being singletons. The J gene is TRBJ1-2, the V gene TRBV11-2, with D maybe TRBD1 (5 bases). This clonotype was sampled from a human donor with alopecia areata. Sequencing was performed on CD4+ T cells sorted from blood, taken around week 30, from a patient treated with tofacitinib. CDR3 loop: CASRRTGTSYGYTF. In DNA, the CDR3 is TGTGCCAGCAGACGTACCGGGACGTCCTATGGCTACACCTTC.